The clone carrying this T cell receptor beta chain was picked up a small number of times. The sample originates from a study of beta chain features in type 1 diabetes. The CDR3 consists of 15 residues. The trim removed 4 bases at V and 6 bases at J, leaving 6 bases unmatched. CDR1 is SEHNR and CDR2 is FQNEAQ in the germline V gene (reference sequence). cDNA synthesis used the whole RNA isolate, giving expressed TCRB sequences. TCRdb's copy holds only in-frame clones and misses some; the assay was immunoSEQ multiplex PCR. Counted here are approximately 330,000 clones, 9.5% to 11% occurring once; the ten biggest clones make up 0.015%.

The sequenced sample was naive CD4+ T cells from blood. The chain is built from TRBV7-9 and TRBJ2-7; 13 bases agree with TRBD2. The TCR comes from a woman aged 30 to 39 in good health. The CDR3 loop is CASSYGLAGEGEQYF. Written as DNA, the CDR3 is TGTGCCAGCAGCTACGGACTAGCGGGAGAGGGCGAGCAGTACTTC.